Reported below is one T cell receptor (beta chain). Its antigen is not identified. The data belong to a study of cytomegalovirus exposure and HLA in healthy donors. Study findings and constraints: Through in vitro validation, a few CMV-associated chains were shown to be specific for CMV antigens. Overall, approximately 150 TCR beta chains were annotated as cytomegalovirus-associated.

Sequencing used immunoSEQ multiplex PCR; TCRdb keeps in-frame clones, though not all of them. The repertoire holds about 250,000 clones, more than 75% seen once, with 2.6% in the top ten. This sequence originates from a man aged 18 to 29 in good health and CMV-seronegative. Sequencing used PBMCs.

CDR3 bases: TGTGCCAGCAGCGGCACCCGGGGGTACGAGCAGTACTTC. Translation gives CASSGTRGYEQYF. The chain links TRBV7-6 to TRBJ2-7; tentative D call: TRBD2 (6 bases). Germline assignment: CDR1 SGHVS and CDR2 FNYEAQ. The CDR3 consists of 13 residues. Between the trimmed V and J ends, which lost 5 bases and 4 bases, there was a span of 12 bases.